This T cell receptor (beta chain) was sequenced for a study of blood T cell repertoires in COVID-19. About the research overall: Material from acute and convalescent COVID-19 was sourced from the United States, Italy and Spain. Sources were T cells, B-cell-depleted T cells, or PBMCs; the material itself was cDNA or gDNA.

The CDR3 consists of 13 residues. The germline V and J ends were trimmed by 0 bases and 7 bases, with 7 bases remaining between them. Germline lookup yields CDR1 LGHDT and CDR2 YNNKEL (reference sequence). Per the original data handling: Amplification with reference gene primers provided the estimates of nucleated cell counts. Generated by immunoSEQ multiplex PCR, the TCRdb table keeps only in-frame clones and is missing some. V and J calls and clone size follow that table, whereas D and trimming were derived from the DNA. This table has approximately 300,000 clones, around four fifths appearing once.

The source is a woman aged 45-65 years with acute or convalescent COVID-19. Sequenced material: peripheral blood. The chain couples TRBV3-1 (or the pseudogene TRBV3-2) to TRBJ1-5; D is undetermined. CDR3 protein: CASSQDGSQPQHF. CDR3 DNA: TGTGCCAGCAGCCAAGATGGGAGCCAGCCCCAGCATTTT.